A selection of T cell receptor beta chains follows, all from one sample in a study of CD8+ T cells in alopecia areata. The method was immunoSEQ multiplex PCR; TCRdb's version includes in-frame clones alone and lacks a portion of them. The data show 90,000 to 100,000 clones, 41% seen once. Source material: CD4+ T cells sorted from blood. These receptors were taken from a human donor with alopecia areata. CDR3s include the opening cysteine and the closing phenylalanine or tryptophan. Fields, in order: V gene, D gene, clone size, CDR3 length, J gene, CDR3 protein, CDR3 DNA. The D gene is left open where the match is weak. Not all rows give a size; the values are once, few, many and, for expanded clones, a class.

V: TRBV5-4
D: .
size: many
length: 14
J: TRBJ1-4
CDR3: CASTQGTSNEKLFF
DNA: TGTGCCAGCACCCAAGGGACGAGTAATGAAAAACTGTTTTTT

V: TRBV15
D: .
size: .
length: 17
J: TRBJ2-2
CDR3: CATSRDDWTENTGELFF
DNA: TGTGCCACCAGCAGAGATGATTGGACAGAGAACACCGGGGAGCTGTTTTTT

V: TRBV6-5
D: .
size: few
length: 16
J: TRBJ2-3
CDR3: CASSSRWGTSTDTQYF
DNA: TGTGCCAGCAGTTCCCGTTGGGGTACTAGCACAGATACGCAGTATTTT

V: TRBV7-9
D: TRBD2
size: .
length: 16
J: TRBJ2-7
CDR3: CASSPEGTSGSYEQYF
DNA: TGTGCCAGCAGCCCCGAAGGGACTAGCGGCTCCTACGAGCAGTACTTC

V: TRBV2
D: .
size: .
length: 15
J: TRBJ2-2
CDR3: CASRTVGENTGELFF
DNA: TGTGCCAGCAGGACGGTGGGTGAGAACACCGGGGAGCTGTTTTTT

V: TRBV28
D: .
size: few
length: 15
J: TRBJ2-1
CDR3: CASSLVVSGYNEQFF
DNA: TGTGCCAGCAGTTTAGTTGTTAGCGGCTACAATGAGCAGTTCTTC

V: TRBV19
D: .
size: many
length: 14
J: TRBJ2-2
CDR3: CASSIPQVAGELFF
DNA: TGTGCCAGTAGTATTCCACAGGTGGCCGGGGAGCTGTTTTTT

V: TRBV27
D: .
size: .
length: 11
J: TRBJ1-6
CDR3: CASGNSSPLHF
DNA: TGTGCCAGCGGAAATTCTTCACCCCTCCACTTT

V: TRBV5-1
D: .
size: .
length: 15
J: TRBJ2-5
CDR3: CASSQDISARETQYF
DNA: TGCGCCAGCAGCCAGGACATTTCGGCCCGAGAGACCCAGTACTTC

V: TRBV4-1
D: TRBD1
size: few
length: 14
J: TRBJ1-1
CDR3: CASRSRVGDREAFF
DNA: TGCGCCAGCCGCTCAAGGGTTGGGGACAGGGAAGCTTTCTTT

V: TRBV6-5
D: TRBD2
size: .
length: 15
J: TRBJ2-5
CDR3: CASSLAGGESETQYF
DNA: TGTGCCAGCAGCTTAGCGGGAGGAGAGTCAGAGACCCAGTACTTC

V: TRBV28
D: .
size: .
length: 17
J: TRBJ1-1
CDR3: CASILGRRGRMGTEAFF
DNA: TGTGCCAGCATCCTCGGTCGTCGGGGAAGAATGGGGACTGAAGCTTTCTTT

V: TRBV28
D: .
size: few
length: 11
J: TRBJ2-5
CDR3: CASRLAGTQYF
DNA: TGTGCCAGCAGATTGGCGGGGACCCAGTACTTC

V: TRBV30
D: .
size: .
length: 15
J: TRBJ1-6
CDR3: CAWSVSHRVNSPLHF
DNA: TGTGCCTGGAGTGTTTCCCACAGGGTAAATTCACCCCTCCACTTT

V: TRBV29-1
D: .
size: few
length: 13
J: TRBJ2-7
CDR3: CSVEGILTYEQYF
DNA: TGCAGCGTCGAAGGAATCCTCACCTACGAGCAGTACTTC

V: TRBV4-2
D: .
size: .
length: 14
J: TRBJ2-1
CDR3: CASSPYDKYNEQFF
DNA: TGTGCCAGCAGCCCATACGACAAGTACAATGAGCAGTTCTTC

V: TRBV30
D: .
size: .
length: 13
J: TRBJ1-4
CDR3: CAWSRRSDEKLFF
DNA: TGTGCCTGGAGTAGGAGAAGCGATGAAAAACTGTTTTTT